What follows is one T cell receptor beta chain and its context. The data belong to a study of blood T cell repertoires in COVID-19. Background on the study: Spain, Italy and the United States supplied samples that represented acute and convalescent COVID-19. PBMCs, B-cell-depleted T cells, or T cells were the source of the cDNA or gDNA that made up the material.

There are 14 residues in the CDR3. Germline lookup yields CDR1 MNHEY and CDR2 SVGAGI. J was trimmed by 2 bases and V by 7 bases; bases with no gene match: 4. In the study's own analysis: Cell counts per sample came from amplifying reference gene primers. Produced via immunoSEQ multiplex PCR; TCRdb's table is partial and in-frame only. D and trimming come from the DNA, and the V and J calls and clone size come from that table. The sample has some 150,000 clones; approximately 80% are singletons. This TCR came from a man between 65 and 85 years old with acute or convalescent COVID-19. The chain carries TRBV6-5 and TRBJ2-7; TRBD2 matches 11 bases. Source material: peripheral blood. The CDR3 bases are TGTGCCAGCACCCTGACTAGCGGGACCTACGAGCAGTACTTC. It translates to CASTLTSGTYEQYF.